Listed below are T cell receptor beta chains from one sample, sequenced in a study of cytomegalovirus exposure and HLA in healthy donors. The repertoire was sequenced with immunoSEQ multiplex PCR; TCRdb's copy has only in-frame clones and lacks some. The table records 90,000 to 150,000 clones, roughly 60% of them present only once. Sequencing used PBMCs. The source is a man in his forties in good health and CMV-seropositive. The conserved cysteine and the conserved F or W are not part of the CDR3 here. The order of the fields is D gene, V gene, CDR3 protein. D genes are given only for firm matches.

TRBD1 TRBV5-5 ASSLMADREETQY
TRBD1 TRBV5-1 ASSRISPGQGTEAF
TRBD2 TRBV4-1 ASSQDHLVAGGNNEQF
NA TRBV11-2 ASSPDRRGEQF
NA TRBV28 ASSTRREQY
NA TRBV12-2 ASRRPSGGYYNEQF
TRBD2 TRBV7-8 ASSLATSGVNTGELF
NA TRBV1 TSSRLAAKETQY
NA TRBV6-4 ASREGGTDTQY
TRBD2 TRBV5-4 ASSPGLAGGNEQF
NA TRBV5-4 ASSLDGVSEQY
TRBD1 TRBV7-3 ASSLTSLSTGGVTEAF
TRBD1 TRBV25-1 ASSARDRGTDTQY
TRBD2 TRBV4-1 ASSLGLAGGKQY
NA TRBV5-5 ASSLAGRGGQETQY
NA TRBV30 ASRVGNTGELF
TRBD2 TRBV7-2 ASSSWTSGSFYEQY
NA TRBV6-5 ASRTRGSGNTIY
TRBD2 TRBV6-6 ASSWTSGYYEQY
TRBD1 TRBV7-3 ASSPGTGGLGGYT
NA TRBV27 ASSFRGGNTGELF
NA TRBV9 ASSVGGGITEAF
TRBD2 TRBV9 ASSHSGSSYNEQF
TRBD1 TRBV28 ASSSTGQGDEKLF
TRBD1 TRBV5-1 ASKTGVGTNEKLF
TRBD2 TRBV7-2 ASSLALAGEGYEQY
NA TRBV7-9 ASSLEEGEQF
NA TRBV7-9 ASSRGTALETQY